A single sample gave rise to the 7 T cell receptor beta chains below, sequenced in a study of CD4 and CD8 cells across lung adenocarcinoma regions. TCRdb fed the PCR reads into MiXCR, producing one record per CDR3 protein. Found here are some 11,000 distinct CDR3 sequences, roughly 48% of them singletons; the top ten hold approximately 25%. Sequencing was done on a sample of CD8+ T cells from the margin of a lung tumor. These receptors all come from a female donor with lung adenocarcinoma. The CD4 and CD8 labels of this study may be unreliable.

This clonotype came up many times. The chain carries TRBV7-2 and TRBJ2-1; tentatively, D is TRBD1 or TRBD2 (5 bases each). The DNA end is a closer match to TRBJ2-7, so the J assignment may be wrong. Germline V gene data show CDR1 as SGHTA and CDR2 as FQGNSA. The CDR3 has 14 residues. The CDR3 region has the DNA TGTGCCAGCAGGCCCGGTGGGGGTTCCTACGAGCAGTACTTC. It codes for CASRPGGGSYEQYF.

This clonotype was seen a few times. The chain combines TRBV6-5 with TRBJ2-1, with D possibly TRBD2 on 7 matching bases. The V end was cut by 2 bases, the J end by 6 bases, with 14 bases between. The CDR3 runs to 15 residues. Germline values: CDR1 MNHEY, CDR2 SVGAGI. The CDR3 loop reads CASSYTGGGGNEQFF. The CDR3 DNA reads as TGTGCCAGCAGTTACACTGGGGGAGGGGGCAATGAGCAGTTCTTC.

V gene TRBV10-1 combines with J gene TRBJ2-3; 9 nucleotides line up with TRBD2. V trimming: 0 bases; J trimming: 11 bases; junction bases outside the gene matches: 12. Germline CDR1 and CDR2: WNHNN and SYGVQD (reference sequence). The CDR3 spans 16 residues. Here the CDR3 reads CASSESGAGGKNMQYF. CDR3 DNA: TGCGCCAGCAGTGAGTCGGGAGCGGGGGGTAAAAATATGCAGTATTTT.

Details on this clonotype: Possible read error: a much larger clone is one base away. This chain joins TRBV6-1 and TRBJ2-5; the D call may be TRBD1 or TRBD2 (7 bases each). The J call may be incorrect, as the DNA end agrees better with TRBJ2-1. Germline V gene data show CDR1 as MNHNS and CDR2 as SASEGT. This CDR3 is built from 16 residues. CDR3 nucleotide sequence: TGTGCCAGCAGGGATACCAGGGGGGGCAGATTCTACGAGCAGTTCTTC. Its translation: CASRDTRGGRFYEQFF.

This clonotype was found many times. The CDR3 bases are TGTGCCAGCAGCAGGGGGCTCTCAGGGGCCAACGTCCTGACTTTC. This codes for CASSRGLSGANVLTF. J is TRBJ2-6 and V is TRBV5-6; 7 nucleotides align to TRBD1. Germline V gene data show CDR1 as SGHDT and CDR2 as YYEEEE. Trimming cost V 4 bases and J 4 bases; bases outside gene matches: 5. The CDR3 runs to 15 residues.

As concerns this clonotype: The junction and the germline gene differ at one end; a read error may be behind it. This rearrangement joins TRBV7-7 to TRBJ1-1; D remains unclear. The CDR3 runs 13 residues. Germline loops: CDR1 SSHAT, CDR2 FNYEAQ (reference sequence). The CDR3 loop reads CASSPDLNNDATF. CDR3 DNA sequence: TGTGCTAGCAGCCCAGATCTTAACAATGACGCCACCTTC.

The chain has TRBV27 and TRBJ2-1, with 7 bases that match TRBD2. V dropped 5 bases and J dropped 0; count of bases not matched to a gene: 7. The CDR3 has 16 residues. Germline CDR1 is MNHEY and CDR2 is SMNVEV (reference sequence). This CDR3 is CASSTASGSSYNEQFF. The CDR3 region has the DNA TGTGCCAGCAGTACAGCTAGCGGAAGCTCCTACAATGAGCAGTTCTTC.